Each of the 14 T cell receptor beta chains below was sequenced from the same sample in a study of OX40 agonist ivuxolimab in advanced cancers. Libraries were prepared by immunoSEQ multiplex PCR; TCRdb keeps only in-frame clonotypes and omits some of them. The data show under 70,000 clones, with 85% to 90% seen just once and more than 10% held by the top ten. Sequenced material: CD4+ or CD8+ T cells sorted from blood, taken in a trial of the OX40 agonist ivuxolimab. The receptors here all came from an adult with an advanced solid tumor such as melanoma, head and neck, liver or kidney cancer.

The genes are TRBV7-3 and TRBJ2-2, with D unresolved. V lost 1 base, J lost 3 bases, and 3 bases lay in between. Germline CDR1 SGHTA, CDR2 FQGTGA. The length of the CDR3 is 13 residues. CDR3 loop: CASSLRDTGELFF. The CDR3 DNA is TGTGCCAGCAGCTTAAGGGACACCGGGGAGCTGTTTTTT.

The chain employs TRBV5-1 and TRBJ2-2, with D unresolved. This CDR3 is built from 17 residues. Germline CDR1 and CDR2: SGHRS and YFSETQ. Between the trimmed V and J ends, which lost 2 bases and 5 bases, there was a span of 19 bases. The CDR3 DNA reads TGCGCCAGCAGCTTTGGACCCAGTTCGTTGGGTACCGGGGAGCTGTTTTTT. The encoded protein is CASSFGPSSLGTGELFF.

J is TRBJ1-1 and V is TRBV7-2; a weak D match, TRBD1 (5 bases). The CDR3 length is 14 residues. V lost 2 bases and J lost 2, with 9 bases in between. CDR1 is SGHTA and CDR2 is FQGNSA in the germline V gene. CDR3 amino acids: CASSLIRANTEAFF. In nucleotides, the CDR3 is TGTGCCAGCAGCTTAATCAGGGCAAACACTGAAGCTTTCTTT.

The V gene is TRBV9, the J gene TRBJ2-3; 9 nucleotides align to TRBD2. The CDR3 extends over 16 amino acids. V shed 2 bases and J 5 bases; nucleotides not matched to a gene: 9. In germline, CDR1 is SGDLS, CDR2 YYNGEE. This chain's CDR3 is CASSVTVSGGGDTQYF. The DNA for the CDR3 is TGTGCCAGCAGCGTCACCGTTAGCGGGGGAGGAGATACGCAGTATTTT.

The chain employs TRBV2 and TRBJ2-1; TRBD1 is a possible D gene (5 bases). The V gene lost 4 bases and the J gene lost 2 bases, with 12 bases spanning the gap. The CDR3 is 15 amino acids. The germline CDR1 and CDR2 sequences are SNHLY and FYNNEI. CDR3 amino acids: CASSGERGPYNEQFF. In DNA, the CDR3 is TGTGCCAGCAGTGGAGAAAGGGGCCCCTACAATGAGCAGTTCTTC. Full variable domain (remainder filled in from reference TRBV2 and TRBJ2-1): EPEVTQTPSHQVTQMGQEVILRCVPISNHLYFYWYRQILGQKVEFLVSFYNNEISEKSEIFDDQFSVERPDGSNFTLKIRSTKLEDSAMYFCASSGERGPYNEQFFGPGTRLTVL.

The J gene is TRBJ2-7, the V gene TRBV7-8; the D is unclear. Deletions cut 3 bases from V and 0 bases from J, with 15 bases between. CDR1 SGHVS and CDR2 FQNEAQ come from the germline V gene. This CDR3 region has 16 residues. CDR3 region: CASSLRRAPRSYEQYF. CDR3 coding DNA: TGTGCCAGCAGCTTGAGAAGGGCACCCCGCTCCTACGAGCAGTACTTC.

J is TRBJ2-7 and V is TRBV5-5; D uncertain. Germline assignment: CDR1 SGHKS and CDR2 YYEKEE (reference sequence). The CDR3 runs to 14 residues. V was pared by 0 bases and J by 3 bases, with 10 bases between. CDR3 region: CASSLVLGDYEQYF. The CDR3 bases are TGTGCCAGCAGCTTGGTCTTGGGCGACTACGAGCAGTACTTC.

The V gene is TRBV5-1, the J gene TRBJ1-3; D gene uncertain. V gave up 1 base and J gave up 0 bases, with 8 bases separating them. This CDR3 is built from 15 residues. Germline-derived CDR1 and CDR2 are SGHRS and YFSETQ. Here the CDR3 reads CASSLIPSSGNTIYF. CDR3 nucleotide sequence: TGCGCCAGCAGCTTGATACCCAGCTCTGGAAACACCATATATTTT.

This clone was counted once. The CDR3 DNA is TGTGCCAGTAGTCAGGCAGGGAGAGAGGGGACCCAGTACTTC. Amino acid sequence: CASSQAGREGTQYF. V gene TRBV19 combines with J gene TRBJ2-5; possibly TRBD1 or TRBD2 for D (5 bases each). Trimming stripped 5 bases from V and 7 bases from J, with 17 bases between. The germline V gene has CDR1 LNHDA and CDR2 SQIVND (reference sequence). The CDR3 contains 14 residues.

The rearrangement uses TRBV28 and TRBJ1-5; 10 bases align to TRBD1. Germline V lookup: CDR1 MDHEN, CDR2 SYDVKM. CDR3 length equals 13 residues. Germline trimming cut 10 bases from V and 5 bases from J; bases unmatched to any gene: 5. The CDR3 loop is CAILGTGDQPQHF. The CDR3 coding sequence is TGTGCCATCCTCGGGACAGGGGATCAGCCCCAGCATTTT.

The chain carries TRBV18 and TRBJ1-5, with 7 positions matching TRBD1. This CDR3 contains 18 residues. CDR1 and CDR2 (germline): KGHSH, LQKENI. V shed 2 bases and J 3 bases; nucleotides not matched to a gene: 13. The CDR3 protein is CASSPYAETGLINQPQHF. For the CDR3, the DNA is TGTGCCAGCTCACCATACGCCGAGACAGGGTTGATCAATCAGCCCCAGCATTTT.

The rearrangement joins TRBV5-1 to TRBJ1-1; D possibly corresponds to TRBD1 (6 bases). In germline, CDR1 is SGHRS, CDR2 YFSETQ. The CDR3 is 14 amino acids. Deletions cut 3 bases from V and 4 bases from J, with 13 bases between. The DNA for the CDR3 is TGCGCCAGCAGCTGGGTGGGGGCGGGCACTGAAGCTTTCTTT. Translated: CASSWVGAGTEAFF.

Only one count was recorded for this clone. The chain recombines TRBV28 with TRBJ1-2, with D possibly being TRBD1 (6 bases). V was cut by 6 bases and J by 7 bases, with 21 bases left in between. This CDR3 has 15 amino acids. The germline CDR1 and CDR2 sequences are MDHEN and SYDVKM. The CDR3 coding sequence is TGTGCCAGCAGGGACCCGGTCGGGGGGCTCCCTGGCTACACCTTC. Its protein is CASRDPVGGLPGYTF.

J is TRBJ2-2 and V is TRBV5-1; possibly TRBD2 for D (5 bases). Trimming shortened V by 4 bases and J by 9 bases, and 19 bases separated the two germline ends. The CDR3 consists of 15 residues. The germline gives CDR1 SGHRS, CDR2 YFSETQ. CDR3 residues: CASSPGSGGRRELFF. For the CDR3, the DNA is TGCGCCAGCAGCCCCGGGTCAGGAGGAAGGCGGGAGCTGTTTTTT.